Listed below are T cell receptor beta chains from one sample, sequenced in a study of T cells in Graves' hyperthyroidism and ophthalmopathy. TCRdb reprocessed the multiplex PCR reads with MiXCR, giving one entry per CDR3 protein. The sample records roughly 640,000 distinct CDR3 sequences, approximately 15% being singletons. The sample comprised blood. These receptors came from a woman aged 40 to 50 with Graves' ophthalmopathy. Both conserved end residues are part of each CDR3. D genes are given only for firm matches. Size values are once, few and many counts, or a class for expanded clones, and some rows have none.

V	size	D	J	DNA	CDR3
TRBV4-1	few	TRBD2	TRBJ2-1	TGCGCCAGCAGCCATAGCGGGACCTCCTACAATGAGCAGTTCTTC	CASSHSGTSYNEQFF
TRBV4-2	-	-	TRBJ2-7	TGTGCCAGCAGCCAAGTTGTGGGGGGACCCTACGAGCAGTACTTC	CASSQVVGGPYEQYF
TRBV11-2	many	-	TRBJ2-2	TGTGCCAGCAGCTTCGGAGGCGCCGGGGAGCTGTTTTTT	CASSFGGAGELFF
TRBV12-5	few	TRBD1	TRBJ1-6	TGTGCTAGTGGTTTCTGGACAGGAGATTCACCCCTCCACTTT	CASGFWTGDSPLHF
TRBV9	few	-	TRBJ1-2	TGTGCCAGCAGCGTAGGGCAGAGACTTTATGGCTACACCTTC	CASSVGQRLYGYTF
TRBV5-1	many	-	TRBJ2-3	TGCGCCAGCAGCTTGGCCATTACTAGCTACACAGATACGCAGTATTTT	CASSLAITSYTDTQYF
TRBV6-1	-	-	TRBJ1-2	TGTGCCAGCAGTTCCGGGACGGACCATGGCTACACCTTC	CASSSGTDHGYTF
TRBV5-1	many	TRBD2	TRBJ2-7	TGCGCCAGCAGCGTTACTAGCGGGCCTTACGAGCAGTACTTC	CASSVTSGPYEQYF
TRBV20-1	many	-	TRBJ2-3	TGCAGTGCTAGTGGGGCGGGATTCACAGATACGCAGTATTTT	CSASGAGFTDTQYF
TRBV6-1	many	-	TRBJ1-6	TGTGCCAGCAGCAGAGTCAAGATTAATTCACCCCTCCACTTT	CASSRVKINSPLHF
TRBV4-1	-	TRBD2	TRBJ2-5	TGCGCCAGCAGCCAAGACCGGCGGGAGGAGACCCAGTACTTC	CASSQDRREETQYF
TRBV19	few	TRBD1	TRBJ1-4	TGTGCCAGCCGACCGGGACAGGTTGGAGAAAAACTGTTTTTT	CASRPGQVGEKLFF
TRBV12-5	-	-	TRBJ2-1	TGTGCTAGTGGTCTCTCGTGGGGAGCAGGGCTGGGTGAGCAGTTCTTC	CASGLSWGAGLGEQFF
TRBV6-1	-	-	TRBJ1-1	TGTGCCAGCACTTTCCAGAACACTGAAGCTTTCTTT	CASTFQNTEAFF
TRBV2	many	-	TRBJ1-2	TGTGCCAGCAGGGACAGAGTCTATGGCTACACCTTC	CASRDRVYGYTF
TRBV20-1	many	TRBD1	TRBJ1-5	TGCAGTGCTAGTGGACAGGTCAATCAGCCCCAGCATTTT	CSASGQVNQPQHF
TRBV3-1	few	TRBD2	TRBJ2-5	TGTGCCAGCAGCCCACCTGGGGCGGGACTAGCTGAAGAGACCCAGTACTTC	CASSPPGAGLAEETQYF
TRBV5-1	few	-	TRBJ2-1	TGCGCCAGCAGTTTAGCCACCCTAAACAATGAGCAGTTCTTC	CASSLATLNNEQFF
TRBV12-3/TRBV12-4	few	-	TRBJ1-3	TGTGCCAGCAGGGTACAGGGTGGTGGAAACACCATATATTTT	CASRVQGGGNTIYF
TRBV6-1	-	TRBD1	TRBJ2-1	TGTGCCAGCAGCCGGGACAGGGGGCACAATGAGCAGTTCTTC	CASSRDRGHNEQFF
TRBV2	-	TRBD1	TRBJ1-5	TGTGCCAGCGGCCGGGACAGGGATCAGCCCCAGCATTTT	CASGRDRDQPQHF
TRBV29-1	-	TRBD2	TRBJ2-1	TGCAGCGTCGAGGGACTAGAGAGAGGCAATGAGCAGTTCTTC	CSVEGLERGNEQFF
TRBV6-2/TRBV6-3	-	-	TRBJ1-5	TGTGCCAGCAGGTCGGGGGGTCCCGATCAGCCCCAGCATTTT	CASRSGGPDQPQHF
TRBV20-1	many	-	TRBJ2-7	TGCAGTGCTCCGTCTGCGAGTGCAGAGCAGTACTTC	CSAPSASAEQYF
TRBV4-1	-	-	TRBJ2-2	TGCGCCAGCAGCCAAGCAAACTCCGGAGGGACCGGGGAGCTGTTTTTT	CASSQANSGGTGELFF
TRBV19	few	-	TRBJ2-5	TGTGCCAGTAGGGATAGAAGAGAGACCCAGTACTTC	CASRDRRETQYF
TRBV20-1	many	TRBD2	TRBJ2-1	TGCAGTGCTCAGTCTCCTAGCGGGGCCCACAATGAGCAGTTCTTC	CSAQSPSGAHNEQFF
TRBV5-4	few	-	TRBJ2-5	TGTGCCAGCAGCCGGGACGGGACCGGAGAGACCCAGTACTTC	CASSRDGTGETQYF
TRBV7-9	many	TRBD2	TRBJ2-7	TGTGCCAACAGCTTCTCGGGGACTAGCTACGAGCAGTACTTC	CANSFSGTSYEQYF
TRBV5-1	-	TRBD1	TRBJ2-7	TGCGCCAGCAGCTTGGGGACAGGGCCGAGCTACGAGCAGTACTTC	CASSLGTGPSYEQYF
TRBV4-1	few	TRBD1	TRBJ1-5	TGCGCCAGCAGCCGGGGGACAGGTCTTCAGCCCCAGCATTTT	CASSRGTGLQPQHF